One T cell receptor (beta chain) is described in this entry. The data are from a study of T cell changes during pregnancy in multiple sclerosis. Sequencing was performed with immunoSEQ multiplex PCR; in TCRdb, only in-frame clones are kept and a portion is missing. Here the sample spans roughly 75,000 clones, approximately 91% being singletons. The clonotype originates from a female donor with multiple sclerosis, enrolled in a pregnancy study. Source: peripheral blood, taken before pregnancy.

The CDR3 spells CASSTRQGRNEQFF. DNA of the CDR3: TGTGCCAGCAGCACAAGACAGGGACGCAATGAGCAGTTCTTC. The rearrangement joins TRBV9 to TRBJ2-1; 7 bases are a match to TRBD1. Germline assignment: CDR1 SGDLS and CDR2 YYNGEE. After removal of 4 bases from V and 6 bases from J, the junction contained 7 bases not matched to a gene. The CDR3 has 14 residues.